This TCR beta chain was observed in a study of cytomegalovirus exposure and HLA in healthy donors (dated by TCRdb to 2015 to 2018). Regarding the research as a whole: In an earlier analysis of fewer than 750 of the donors, roughly 300 Gb of sequence data and 95 million to 130 million unique TCR beta sequences from roughly 180 million T cells were reported. An early release that covered roughly 600 HLA-typed donors contained 250 to 350 gigabases of sequencing data and tens of millions of unique TCR sequences. The study combined high-throughput TCR immunosequencing, statistical association of individual TCRs with disease status, and machine learning to predict cytomegalovirus infection status. HLA typing included class I and class II loci at four-digit resolution. An earlier analysis of about 600 of the donors used high-throughput TCR beta sequencing to judge whether each TCR beta V gene segment behaved as functional or pseudogenic. Among some 400 genotyped donors of the cohort, an average of around 240,000 unique TCR beta nucleotide sequences were sequenced per donor, approximately 20% of them non-productive. Roughly 5 DR-DQ haplotypes were handled as single units for association and clustering because linkage in the cohort was strong. In a later genetic analysis, genome-wide SNP genotypes for about 55% of the roughly 670 donors were used, and that subset was treated as a discovery cohort. All discovery cohort repertoires had been generated using a single sequencing platform. Using immunosequencing, the study profiled T cell repertoires from some 670 subjects and related those repertoires to cytomegalovirus serostatus. The number of typed donors differed by locus: roughly 629-640 for A, B, C, DRB1 and DQB1; 500 to 550 for DQA1; 606 for DPA1; and about 450 for DPB1. A later analysis re-examined previously published TCR beta repertoires from more than 600 donors and added high-resolution HLA genotyping to investigate patterns of TCR occurrence. Donor age, sex, ethnicity and CMV serostatus were collected together with the repertoire data. A separate validation cohort of more than 100 different subjects was used in addition to the roughly 620-subject first cohort. Of the approximately 370 genotyped donors, 75% to 85% were placed in the genetic ancestry cluster associated with self-reported Caucasian donors. The study was designed to test whether signatures of past pathogen exposure could be identified by cataloging public T cell receptors. Rather than drawing on any new phenotypic data, the later analysis identified candidate immune exposures from TCR beta sequences and the way those sequences occurred across donors. Overall results and qualifications from the work: When HLA alleles, especially DR and DQ, strongly co-occurred, attributing TCR associations to individual alleles was difficult. An association between a missense DCLRE1C variant and V-gene and J-gene trimming of TCR beta chains was found in a later genetic analysis and replicated in an independent cohort. In a later analysis, TCR association rates were found to vary across HLA loci, with the most associated TCRs seen for DRB1 alleles and the fewest for HLA-C alleles. A further reported finding was that TCR beta sequences accurately predicted the HLA-A and HLA-B alleles for most subjects in the first cohort. A later analysis found that HLA-associated TCR beta chains were more clonally expanded and had lower generation probabilities than equally common non-associated chains. According to a later genetic analysis, donors in an Asian-associated ancestry cluster had fewer N-insertions in productive TCRs than the approximately 630-donor mean. A later analysis reported that several top co-occurrence clusters appeared linked to parvovirus B19, influenza, CMV and Epstein-Barr virus. At a false discovery rate of 0.05, a later analysis linked under 20,000 TCR beta sequences to specific HLA alleles. Immune exposure information for the cohort was limited to CMV serostatus. In a later analysis, most CMV-associated TCR beta chains were found to appear HLA-restricted, with HLA associations seemingly driven largely by CMV exposure. The classifier was reported to diagnose cytomegalovirus status with high specificity and sensitivity in both the original and validation cohorts. The presence/absence analyses assumed that sequencing depth was roughly uniform across donors, and that assumption may not be true. The study listed around 160 TCR beta chains as associated with cytomegalovirus. Because HLA typing was missing for some donors at each locus, association tests included only the typed subset. Linkage disequilibrium might explain the correlated functional status among segregating V segments, but an unknown experimental factor could not be excluded. In an earlier analysis of over 550 of the donors, most TCR beta V segments were observed in productive rearrangements about 90% or about 30% of the time, broadly matching IMGT annotations. About 17 rarely observed V segments, including chromosome 9 orphons, were excluded from the earlier analysis of a few hundred of the donors because counts were too low. Most TCR sequences were observed very rarely across donors, whereas some public TCRs were present in many individuals. Only TCR beta chains were sequenced in this cohort, and the absence of alpha or paired-chain data limited detectable features. A group of highly shared sequence variants was considered likely to be a technical artifact of the sequencing pipeline. The authors suggested that the approach could potentially be extended to other disease states and immunological phenotypes. Because the 87-base-pair reads could not distinguish some IMGT-functional V segments, including TRBV6-2 and TRBV6-3, those segments were excluded. In vitro tests confirmed that three of the cytomegalovirus-associated TCR beta chains recognize cytomegalovirus antigens.

Inclusive of the bounding cysteine and phenylalanine, the CDR3 is 13 residues long. Only the CDR3 region is kept as DNA, spanning 39 bases read in frame from base 1. V gives up 1 base and J gives up 2 bases, and the segment between their germline ends measures 8 bases. CDR1 and CDR2, per the germline V gene, are SQVTM and ANQGSEA. The cohort comprised approximately 700 healthy bone marrow donors. All cohort members were sampled while nominally healthy, although unrecorded immune exposures were likely present. The donor was CMV seronegative and belonged to the group of more than 300 seronegative cohort members. A peripheral blood sample was collected from each donor, and TCR beta sequencing was performed on peripheral blood mononuclear cells. The Qiagen DNeasy Blood Extraction Kit was used to extract genomic DNA from the blood cell samples. Libraries were prepared through the immunoSEQ multiplex PCR assay. A mixture of 60 forward primers for TCR Vbeta segments and 13 reverse primers for TCR Jbeta segments was used in the multiplex PCR. Amplification of the CDR3 region of rearranged TCR beta genes was performed with a multiplex PCR assay on genomic DNA. The Illumina HiSeq System was used to sequence the amplified TCR beta libraries as 87-base-pair reads. As for the authors' bioinformatics: A later analysis counted about 80 million unique TCR beta chains across the 690 or so repertoires, and roughly 9.9 million of these chains were shared by at least two donors. Raw reads were error-corrected and collapsed into unique sequences by a nearest-neighbor algorithm in which closely related sequences were merged to remove PCR and sequencing errors. To assign V, D and J gene segments, CDR3 sequences were aligned to IMGT reference sequences. Each retained sequence needed at least a six-nucleotide match to both a V gene segment and a J gene segment. Rearrangements were called productive when the CDR3 lacked stop codons and stayed in frame with V and J; all others were non-productive. Following IMGT convention, CDR3 was defined as the stretch from the second conserved V-encoded cysteine up to the conserved J-encoded phenylalanine. In an earlier analysis of more than 550 of the donors, sequences lacking an unambiguous match to a single V gene segment were excluded. In an earlier analysis of almost 600 of the donors, a V segment was called functional when productive rearrangements were above 56.7%, and segregating when the standard deviation between donors exceeded 5%. To diagnose cytomegalovirus status from the catalog of TCR beta chain sequences, a statistical classification framework was built. In a later analysis, V and J genes were assigned by comparing TCR nucleotide sequences against IMGT/GENE-DB human TR gene sequences. The TCRdist pipeline was used in a later analysis to assign CDR3 sequences and most-parsimonious VDJ recombination scenarios. In a later analysis, each TCR beta chain was defined by its CDR3 amino acid sequence together with its V-gene family, and reads without a unique V-gene family were excluded. To address suspected cross-contamination and a sequencing artifact, a later analysis removed 450 to 700 highly shared, low-generation-probability nucleotide sequences. A later analysis calculated a clonal expansion index for each public chain from normalized within-repertoire ranks of inferred template counts. Generation probabilities in a later analysis came from a VDJ recombination model fitted to out-of-frame rearrangements, and those results were checked against IGoR. In a later analysis, TCR-TCR, TCR-HLA and TCR-CMV co-occurrence was scored with hypergeometric tests, and a repertoire-size bias correction was applied to TCR pairs. In a later analysis, false discovery rates were estimated by permuting HLA or CMV assignments 20 times. In a later analysis, co-occurring TCRs were grouped using DBSCAN, and TCRdist sequence similarity was added for clustering within HLA-allele-positive subsets. Repertoires with fewer than 30,000 or more than 120,000 public chains, plus five repertoires with anomalous nucleotide sharing, were excluded from co-occurrence clustering. The source is immuneACCESS, and TCRdb retained only in-frame sequences with V and J called. Part of the clones is not carried over; for the studies checked, unresolved V genes explain less than half of this, and the remainder is unexplained. Clonal size and the V and J genes are those of that table, whereas D and trimming came from the DNA. The sample table contains over 200,000 clones; only one count was recorded for around 80% of them. The top ten hold over 0.5% of the sample.

This clone has just a few counts. What this receptor recognizes is not known. Per-base quality was not reported, and no clone a single base away is much larger than it. The V gene is TRBV29-1 and the J gene is TRBJ1-1; TRBD1 is a possible D gene, resting on 5 matching bases. Sequenced: PBMCs. This receptor was identified in a woman in her 40s in good health and CMV-seronegative. The DNA reads TGCAGCGTTGAAGCCAGGGTTAACACTGAAGCTTTCTTT. Translation gives CSVEARVNTEAFF.